These 31 T cell receptor beta chains originate from one sample sequenced in a study of blood T cell repertoires in COVID-19. Generated by immunoSEQ multiplex PCR, the TCRdb table keeps only in-frame clones and is missing some. The table has approximately 210,000 clones, 80% to 90% seen once. The sequenced material came from PBMCs or T cells enriched from blood (not recorded which). These receptors were obtained from a middle-aged man who had recovered from COVID-19.

The sample holds one count of this clone. The chain carries TRBV7-8 and TRBJ2-7, with 8 positions matching TRBD1. The CDR3 extends over 14 amino acids. Germline CDR1 SGHVS, CDR2 FQNEAQ. V shed 4 bases and J 4 bases; nucleotides not matched to a gene: 6. The CDR3, as DNA: TGTGCCAGCAGCTCGGGGACAGGTTCGTACGAGCAGTACTTC. Protein: CASSSGTGSYEQYF.

The gene calls are TRBV30 and TRBJ2-3; 12 positions match TRBD2. The CDR3 is 14 amino acids. V lost 1 base and J lost 4; bases outside the gene matches: 0. CDR1 and CDR2 from the germline V gene are GTSNPN and SVGIG (reference sequence). The CDR3 protein is CAWSGLAGADTQYF. DNA of the CDR3: TGTGCCTGGAGTGGACTAGCGGGAGCAGATACGCAGTATTTT.

The rearrangement uses TRBV27 and TRBJ2-5; no clear D. The CDR3 extends over 12 amino acids. Germline lookup yields CDR1 MNHEY and CDR2 SMNVEV (reference sequence). Trimming removed 1 base at V and 5 bases at J, with 5 bases between. CDR3 region: CASSLYTETQYF. The CDR3, as DNA: TGTGCCAGCAGTTTATACACGGAGACCCAGTACTTC.

The chain links TRBV5-1 to TRBJ2-7, with D possibly TRBD2 on 5 matching bases. The CDR3 totals 13 residues. Germline values: CDR1 SGHRS, CDR2 YFSETQ. The V and J ends lost 2 bases and 2 bases respectively, with 8 bases between them. Written as DNA, the CDR3 is TGCGCCAGCAGCTTTAGCGAGGCCTACGAGCAGTACTTC. Its protein product is CASSFSEAYEQYF.

The chain couples TRBV5-4 to TRBJ2-2; TRBD1 is a possible D gene (5 bases). CDR1 is SGHNT and CDR2 is YYREEE in the germline V gene (reference sequence). V gave up 1 base and J gave up 5 bases, with 12 bases separating them. The CDR3 sequence is 15 residues long. The chain's CDR3 is CASSLFAGNTGELFF. The CDR3 bases are TGTGCCAGCAGCTTGTTTGCAGGGAATACCGGGGAGCTGTTTTTT.

Only a few counts were recorded for this clone. The genes are TRBV6-2 or TRBV6-3 and TRBJ1-5; 11 bases agree with TRBD1. Germline lookup yields CDR1 MNHEY and CDR2 SVGEGT. The CDR3 is 14 amino acids. Trimming took 5 bases from V and 5 from J; bases not matched to a gene: 2. The CDR3 region is CASSRTGGDQPQHF. In DNA form, the CDR3 reads TGTGCCAGCAGTCGGACAGGGGGCGATCAGCCCCAGCATTTT.

V is TRBV4-1 and J is TRBJ1-5; 8 bases align to TRBD1. This CDR3 is 15 amino acids long. Trimming took 0 bases from V and 6 from J; bases not matched to a gene: 4. Germline V gene sequence: CDR1 MGHRA, CDR2 YSYEKL. CDR3 nucleotide sequence: TGCGCCAGCAGCCAAGAGCGAACAGGGGGTCAGCCCCAGCATTTT. Its protein is CASSQERTGGQPQHF.

This chain links TRBV10-3 with TRBJ2-2; 8 nucleotides match TRBD1. Trimming cost V 4 bases and J 4 bases; bases outside gene matches: 17. Germline lookup yields CDR1 ENHRY and CDR2 SYGVKD. The CDR3 is 19 amino acids. The CDR3 DNA reads as TGTGCCATCAGTGCCCCGAATGGGACAGGCTCCTCAGGCACCGGGGAGCTGTTTTTT. Translating gives CAISAPNGTGSSGTGELFF.

The genes are TRBV27 and TRBJ1-2; 9 bases match TRBD1. Germline-derived CDR1 and CDR2 are MNHEY and SMNVEV (reference sequence). This CDR3 spans 18 amino acids. Losses at the gene ends were 6 bases for V and 7 bases for J; bases not matched to a gene: 21. The CDR3 spells CASRDTLIRTGELGGYTF. The CDR3 DNA reads TGTGCCAGCAGGGATACACTTATCAGGACAGGGGAATTAGGTGGCTACACCTTC.

The V gene is TRBV5-8, the J gene TRBJ2-7; D is uncertain. The CDR3 contains 15 residues. CDR1 is SGHTS and CDR2 is YDEGEE in the germline V gene. V was clipped by 0 bases and J by 6 bases, with 16 bases between them. The DNA for the CDR3 is TGTGCCAGCAGCTTGGGTTCGGTGCGGCCCGGCGAGCAGTACTTC. This encodes CASSLGSVRPGEQYF.

V gene TRBV7-6 combines with J gene TRBJ2-1; TRBD2 aligns across 9 bases. V shed 1 base and J 2 bases; nucleotides not matched to a gene: 3. Germline loops: CDR1 SGHVS, CDR2 FNYEAQ. This CDR3 region has 16 residues. The CDR3, as DNA: TGTGCCAGCAGCTTAGATTGGACTAGCGCCTACAATGAGCAGTTCTTC. It specifies CASSLDWTSAYNEQFF.

The rearrangement links TRBV27 to TRBJ1-6; 9 nucleotides agree with TRBD1. This CDR3 is built from 16 residues. With 5 bases clipped from V and 13 bases from J, the junction kept 15 bases outside the gene matches. Germline assignment: CDR1 MNHEY and CDR2 SMNVEV (reference sequence). The CDR3 nucleotides are TGTGCCAGCAGTCCCCAAAGGGGGACAGGGTCCCCCCCCCTCCACTTT. It encodes CASSPQRGTGSPPLHF.

The DNA for the CDR3 is TGTGCCAGTAGTGCCGCGGGACAGGGGGCTGGAAACACCATATATTTT. Its translation: CASSAAGQGAGNTIYF. The chain has TRBV19 and TRBJ1-3; TRBD1 matches at 11 bases. Germline assignment: CDR1 LNHDA and CDR2 SQIVND (reference sequence). J was trimmed by 2 bases and V by 5 bases; bases with no gene match: 5. The CDR3 has 16 amino acids.

J is TRBJ2-7 and V is TRBV28; a weak D match, TRBD1 (7 bases). Germline V gene sequence: CDR1 MDHEN, CDR2 SYDVKM. The CDR3 spans 15 residues. V gave up 8 bases and J gave up 5 bases, with 22 bases separating them. The CDR3, as DNA: TGTGCCAGCGGCCTACACGCGGGACAGTTCCACGAGCAGTACTTC. Protein: CASGLHAGQFHEQYF.

The CDR3 region is CASSPLRSYNEQFF. The CDR3 coding sequence is TGTGCCAGCAGCCCTCTGCGCTCCTACAATGAGCAGTTCTTC. This chain connects TRBV11-2 to TRBJ2-1; D is unresolved. The V and J ends lost 5 bases and 0 bases respectively, with 8 bases between them. Germline V gene data show CDR1 as SGHAT and CDR2 as FQNNGV. The CDR3 consists of 14 residues.

This clone was seen just once. The chain is built from TRBV2 and TRBJ2-1; 10 bases fit TRBD2. This CDR3 region has 15 residues. V shed 6 bases and J 0 bases; nucleotides not matched to a gene: 2. The germline CDR1 and CDR2 sequences are SNHLY and FYNNEI. The chain's CDR3 is CASSRTSGSYNEQFF. The DNA of the CDR3 is TGTGCCAGCAGCAGGACTAGCGGCTCCTACAATGAGCAGTTCTTC.

This chain connects TRBV27 to TRBJ2-2; 11 bases match TRBD2. Germline CDR1 reads MNHEY; CDR2 reads SMNVEV (reference sequence). The CDR3 contains 17 residues. Trimming took 5 bases from V and 2 from J; bases not matched to a gene: 7. The CDR3 bases are TGTGCCAGCAGTCCTATGACTAGCGGGGTAAACACCGGGGAGCTGTTTTTT. Protein: CASSPMTSGVNTGELFF.

This rearrangement joins TRBV7-9 to TRBJ2-1; possible D gene TRBD1, 6 bases. Germline V gene sequence: CDR1 SEHNR, CDR2 FQNEAQ (reference sequence). The CDR3 sequence is 15 residues long. Trimming took 0 bases from V and 2 from J, leaving 8 bases between them. Written as DNA, the CDR3 is TGTGCCAGCAGCTTAGCGGGGGCAGCCTACAATGAGCAGTTCTTC. It specifies CASSLAGAAYNEQFF.

This clone was counted once. The chain couples TRBV7-8 to TRBJ2-4; the match to TRBD1 covers 8 bases. Germline CDR1 SGHVS, CDR2 FQNEAQ. CDR3 length: 16 amino acids. The V segment lost 5 bases and the J segment 2 bases; nucleotides outside the gene matches: 8. CDR3 residues: CASSHTGQGSKNIQYF. The CDR3 nucleotides are TGTGCCAGCAGCCATACCGGACAGGGATCCAAAAACATTCAGTACTTC.

The CDR3 DNA sequence: TGTGCCAGCAGCTCCGGACAGGGGGTTGTTGGCGAGCAGTACTTC. Protein sequence: CASSSGQGVVGEQYF. V and J are TRBV7-9 and TRBJ2-7, with 10 bases that match TRBD1. CDR3 size: 15 residues. Looked up from germline, CDR1 is SEHNR and CDR2 is FQNEAQ (reference sequence). V dropped 4 bases and J dropped 6; count of bases not matched to a gene: 9.

The V gene is TRBV6-5, the J gene TRBJ2-1, with D perhaps matching TRBD1 (6 bases). V lost 4 bases and J lost 9, with 13 bases in between. The CDR3 has 13 residues. Germline loops: CDR1 MNHEY, CDR2 SVGAGI. The CDR3 DNA reads TGTGCCAGCAGTTCTAACCAACAGGGTGAGCAGTTCTTC. Translated, it gives CASSSNQQGEQFF.

The chain couples TRBV29-1 to TRBJ2-1; 13 bases fit TRBD2. This CDR3 is 16 amino acids long. Germline V gene lookup returns CDR1 SQVTM and CDR2 ANQGSEA. Germline trimming cut 4 bases from V and 9 bases from J; bases unmatched to any gene: 12. The CDR3 here is CSVVTSGRAGVSEQFF. CDR3 bases: TGCAGCGTTGTTACTAGCGGGAGGGCTGGGGTGAGTGAGCAGTTCTTC.

The V gene is TRBV2, the J gene TRBJ1-4; 9 bases fit TRBD1. The J segment lost 2 bases and the V segment lost 10 bases, leaving 5 bases of the junction unmatched. Germline values: CDR1 SNHLY, CDR2 FYNNEI. CDR3 size: 14 residues. CDR3 residues: CATTGGATNEKLFF. The CDR3 bases are TGTGCCACCACAGGGGGCGCCACTAATGAAAAACTGTTTTTT.

V usage is TRBV4-2 and J usage is TRBJ1-5; possibly TRBD1 for D (6 bases). From germline, CDR1 is LGHNA and CDR2 YNFKEQ. The CDR3 has 14 amino acids. V gave up 5 bases and J gave up 0 bases, with 8 bases separating them. CDR3 amino acids: CASSTGYSNQPQHF. The CDR3 DNA reads TGTGCCAGCAGCACAGGGTATAGCAATCAGCCCCAGCATTTT.

CDR3 in amino acids: CAISESEGTSGNGGELFF. The CDR3 region has the DNA TGTGCCATCAGTGAGTCGGAAGGGACTAGCGGGAATGGCGGGGAGCTGTTTTTT. V usage is TRBV10-3 and J usage is TRBJ2-2; 13 positions match TRBD2. The CDR3 length is 18 residues. V dropped 0 bases and J dropped 7; count of bases not matched to a gene: 8. Germline assignment: CDR1 ENHRY and CDR2 SYGVKD.

The V gene is TRBV19, the J gene TRBJ1-4, with D hard to call. Germline loops: CDR1 LNHDA, CDR2 SQIVND (reference sequence). The V and J ends lost 2 bases and 8 bases respectively, with 6 bases between them. CDR3 length: 12 residues. CDR3 DNA sequence: TGTGCCAGTAGTATAAGAGGGGAAAAACTGTTTTTT. This codes for CASSIRGEKLFF.

The chain joins TRBV27 to TRBJ2-1; TRBD2 aligns across 9 bases. From germline, CDR1 is MNHEY and CDR2 SMNVEV (reference sequence). V trimming: 0 bases; J trimming: 10 bases; junction bases outside the gene matches: 7. The CDR3 contains 15 residues. The CDR3: CASSLSSGSKREQFF. CDR3 bases: TGTGCCAGCAGTTTATCTAGCGGGAGTAAGAGGGAGCAGTTCTTC.

The chain employs TRBV7-2 and TRBJ2-1; 9 bases line up with TRBD2. Germline trimming cut 1 base from V and 3 bases from J; bases unmatched to any gene: 1. The CDR3 contains 15 residues. Germline lookup yields CDR1 SGHTA and CDR2 FQGNSA. The CDR3 is CASSLGLAVYNEQFF. DNA of the CDR3: TGTGCCAGCAGCTTAGGACTAGCGGTCTACAATGAGCAGTTCTTC.

The rearrangement uses TRBV19 and TRBJ1-5; weak D call: TRBD1 (5 bases). The CDR3 length is 16 residues. Germline V gene lookup returns CDR1 LNHDA and CDR2 SQIVND (reference sequence). Trimming cost V 8 bases and J 4 bases, with 21 bases left between them. Written as DNA, the CDR3 is TGTGCCAGTGGCCCCCGGGGTGGGGGGGGAAATCAGCCCCAGCATTTT. Translating it yields CASGPRGGGGNQPQHF.

The rearrangement joins TRBV7-8 to TRBJ1-1, with 8 bases identical to TRBD1. The germline V gene encodes CDR1 SGHVS and CDR2 FQNEAQ. V lost 2 bases and J lost 6; bases outside the gene matches: 8. This CDR3 has 15 residues. The CDR3 spells CASSLLRTGLSEAFF. The CDR3, as DNA: TGTGCCAGCAGCTTACTAAGGACAGGGCTTTCTGAAGCTTTCTTT.

This clone was seen a single time. The CDR3 spells CASWGRVNFGPQHF. CDR3 nucleotide sequence: TGTGCCAGCTGGGGCAGGGTAAACTTCGGGCCCCAGCATTTT. The chain is built from TRBV6-6 and TRBJ1-5; the D gene is possibly TRBD1 (5 bases). The germline V gene has CDR1 MNHNY and CDR2 SVGAGI (reference sequence). The CDR3 length is 14 residues. The V end was cut by 8 bases, the J end by 9 bases, with 20 bases between.